Presented here are 8 T cell receptor beta chains from one specimen sequenced in a study of Graves' ophthalmopathy and Graves' hyperthyroidism. Amplification of TCR beta CDR3 regions used RNA transcripts. The workflow started with a first-round RT-PCR run with HTBI primers and then moved on to a second-round multiplex PCR. TCRdb reanalysed the multiplex PCR reads using MiXCR and keeps one entry per CDR3 protein. This sample has roughly 300,000 distinct CDR3 sequences, with 17% found just once. The sample was peripheral blood. These TCRs come from an adult man with Graves' ophthalmopathy.

This clonotype was seen many times. One junction end disagrees with the germline gene, perhaps due to a read error. The V gene is TRBV19, the J gene TRBJ1-5, with 9 nucleotides matching TRBD1. The CDR3 sequence is 15 residues long. The germline V gene has CDR1 LNHDA and CDR2 SQIVND (reference sequence). CDR3 bases: TGTGCCACTAGTAGGGACAGGGTGTTCGATCAGCCCCAGCATTTT. Translated: CATSRDRVFDQPQHF. The full variable domain, its missing parts supplied by reference TRBV19 and TRBJ1-5, is DGGITQSPKYLFRKEGQNVTLSCEQNLNHDAMYWYRQDPGQGLRLIYYSQIVNDFQKGDIAEGYSVSREKKESFPLTVTSAQKNPTAFYLCATSRDRVFDQPQHFGDGTRLSIL.

This clonotype has ten or more counts. This chain joins TRBV19 and TRBJ1-1, with 12 bases identical to TRBD1. The CDR3 loop spans 18 amino acids. Germline CDR1 and CDR2: LNHDA and SQIVND (reference sequence). The junction had 11 bases not matched to a gene; V was cut back by 1 base and J by 5 bases. CDR3 residues: CASSIGGTGGGSWTEAFF. CDR3 nucleotide sequence: TGTGCCAGTAGTATAGGGGGGACAGGGGGCGGTTCGTGGACTGAAGCTTTCTTT.

This clonotype was counted at least ten times. The chain recombines TRBV28 with TRBJ1-1, with 9 bases aligning to TRBD1. CDR3 length equals 15 residues. V shed 2 bases, J shed 1 base, and the junction held 2 bases outside the gene matches. Germline values: CDR1 MDHEN, CDR2 SYDVKM. Written as DNA, the CDR3 is TGTGCCAGCAGTTTACCGGGACAGGGGAACACTGAAGCTTTCTTT. Encoded protein: CASSLPGQGNTEAFF.

This clonotype showed up many times. This chain uses TRBV11-2 with TRBJ2-5; TRBD1 agrees at 8 bases. The germline V gene has CDR1 SGHAT and CDR2 FQNNGV. This CDR3 region has 15 residues. Unmatched junction bases numbered 6, after V lost 1 base and J lost 5 bases. The CDR3 loop is CASSLVAGGAETQYF. The CDR3 region has the DNA TGTGCCAGCAGCTTAGTAGCAGGGGGCGCGGAGACCCAGTACTTC. Together with reference TRBV11-2 and TRBJ2-5, the CDR3 gives the full variable domain: EAGVAQSPRYKIIEKRQSVAFWCNPISGHATLYWYQQILGQGPKLLIQFQNNGVVDDSQLPKDRFSAERLKGVDSTLKIQPAKLEDSAVYLCASSLVAGGAETQYFGPGTRLLVL.

In the case of this clonotype: A much larger clone sits a single nucleotide away, making a read error possible. This is likely a read error, given that the CDR3 carries no conserved phenylalanine or tryptophan at its end. The chain has TRBV9 and TRBJ1-1; D is ambiguous. V was trimmed by 4 bases and J by 6 bases, leaving 13 bases between them. This CDR3 comprises 13 residues. CDR1 SGDLS and CDR2 YYNGEE come from the germline V gene. The CDR3 is CASSPTVRPEAFL. The CDR3 DNA is TGTGCCAGCAGCCCTACCGTCCGGCCTGAAGCTTTCCTT.

This clonotype was counted ten times or more. This chain connects TRBV6-5 to TRBJ1-6, with 7 bases aligning to TRBD1. The V segment lost 7 bases and the J segment 10 bases; nucleotides outside the gene matches: 13. The length of the CDR3 is 15 residues. Germline lookup yields CDR1 MNHEY and CDR2 SVGAGI. CDR3 region: CASNPTGTQGSPLHF. The CDR3 DNA reads as TGTGCCAGCAACCCGACCGGGACACAGGGGTCACCCCTCCACTTT.

This clonotype was seen repeatedly, ten times or more. The chain employs TRBV7-2 and TRBJ2-5; D perhaps matches TRBD2 (6 bases). The CDR3 has 15 amino acids. From germline, CDR1 is SGHTA and CDR2 FQGNSA. Between the trimmed V and J ends, which lost 4 bases and 0 bases, there was a span of 12 bases. As DNA, the CDR3 is TGTGCCAGCAGCTCCGATGGGACTCACCAAGAGACCCAGTACTTC. The encoded protein is CASSSDGTHQETQYF.

This clonotype was seen many times. The V and J genes are TRBV28 and TRBJ2-1, with D perhaps TRBD2 (6 bases). This CDR3 comprises 15 residues. Looked up from germline, CDR1 is MDHEN and CDR2 is SYDVKM. V was shortened by 6 bases and J by 1 base, with 13 bases between the two germline ends. CDR3 protein: CASRRGTVSYNEQFF. CDR3 sequence (DNA): TGTGCCAGCAGGAGAGGGACTGTATCCTACAATGAGCAGTTCTTC.